This TCR beta chain was captured in a study of shared clonotypes between healthy human individuals. Study as a whole: Per donor, CD8 memory used one plate, CD8 naive used two, CD4 memory used three and CD4 naive used three. Study-wide findings and caveats: The authors sampled blood alone, and tissue repertoires likely differ. Few donors limited the genetic and exposure-history diversity represented. Generation probabilities of non-shared clonotypes were lower (relative to those shared by all four donors).

Produced via immunoSEQ multiplex PCR; TCRdb's table is partial and in-frame only. The sample consists of over 2,000,000 clones, 80% to 95% of them appearing once. The CDR3 is 15 residues long. Germline CDR1 and CDR2: PRHDT and FYEKMQ (reference sequence). J gave up 2 bases and V 6 bases, and 5 bases lay outside the gene matches. Naive-designated CD8 cells lacked CD45RO, were positively enriched for CCR7, and omitted terminally differentiated effector memory CD45RA+ cells. A word on this clone: Its antigen is not identified.

The V gene is TRBV13, the J gene TRBJ2-7; 12 nucleotides match TRBD2. Sequencing input: naive CD8+ T cells from PBMCs. The receptor's source is a man between 18 and 29 years old in good health. Some clones in this sample may be carry-over from other donors' samples. The DNA for the CDR3 is TGTGCCAGCAGTCCGACTAGCGGGAGCACCTACGAGCAGTACTTC. Protein sequence: CASSPTSGSTYEQYF.